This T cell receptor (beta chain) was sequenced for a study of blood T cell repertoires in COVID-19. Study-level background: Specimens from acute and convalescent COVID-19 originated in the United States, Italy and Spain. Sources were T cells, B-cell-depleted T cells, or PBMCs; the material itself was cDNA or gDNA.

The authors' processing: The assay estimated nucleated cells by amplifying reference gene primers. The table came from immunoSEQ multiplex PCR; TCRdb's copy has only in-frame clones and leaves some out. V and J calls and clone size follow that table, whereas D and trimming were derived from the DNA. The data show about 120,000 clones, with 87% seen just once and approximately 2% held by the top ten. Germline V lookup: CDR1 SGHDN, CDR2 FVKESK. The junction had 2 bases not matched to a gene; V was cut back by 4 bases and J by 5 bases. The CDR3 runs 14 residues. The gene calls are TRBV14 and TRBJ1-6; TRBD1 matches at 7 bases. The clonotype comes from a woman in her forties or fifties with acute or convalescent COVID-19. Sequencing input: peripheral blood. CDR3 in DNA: TGTGCCAGCAGCCGGGACAGAAATAATTCACCCCTCCACTTT. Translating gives CASSRDRNNSPLHF.